The rows below give T cell receptor beta chains drawn from one sample of a study of PD-1 blockade in classical Hodgkin lymphoma. Produced via immunoSEQ multiplex PCR; TCRdb's table is partial and in-frame only. The sample lists nearly 25,000 clones, roughly 80% occurring once. This material consisted of peripheral blood mononuclear cells (PBMCs), taken at baseline. These TCRs come from a human donor with classical Hodgkin lymphoma. The CDR3 runs from the conserved cysteine through the conserved F or W. The order of the fields is CDR3 length, V gene, D gene, clone size, J gene, CDR3 DNA, CDR3 protein. The D gene is left open where the match is weak. Clone size is shown for a subset of rows, as once, few, many or a class of expanded clone.

15,TRBV5-4,-,-,TRBJ2-5,TGTGCCAGCAGCCCGCCCCAGGGACGGCAAGAGACCCAGTACTTC,CASSPPQGRQETQYF
14,TRBV11-3,-,few,TRBJ2-1,TGTGCCAGCAGCTTAGATTCGGGTAGGGATGAGCAGTTCTTC,CASSLDSGRDEQFF
15,TRBV2,-,-,TRBJ1-3,TGTGCCAGCAGTGAGGGCAGCTACTCTGGAAACACCATATATTTT,CASSEGSYSGNTIYF
15,TRBV5-8,-,-,TRBJ2-7,TGTGCCAGCAGCTTGCGACACGGATCTTTCTACGAGCAGTACTTC,CASSLRHGSFYEQYF
15,TRBV19,TRBD1,-,TRBJ1-2,TGTGCCAGTAGTATTAGCGGACAGGACTCTTATGGCTACACCTTC,CASSISGQDSYGYTF
14,TRBV5-1,TRBD1,few,TRBJ1-2,TGCGCCAGCAGCATGGACAGGGCTCGCTATGGCTACACCTTC,CASSMDRARYGYTF
17,TRBV5-6,TRBD1,few,TRBJ1-4,TGTGCCAGCAGCTTTTCCGACAGGGCTTCGGCTAATGAAAAACTGTTTTTT,CASSFSDRASANEKLFF
14,TRBV5-8,-,-,TRBJ1-4,TGTGCCAGCAGCTTTGGGAGATTTAATGAAAAACTGTTTTTT,CASSFGRFNEKLFF
17,TRBV7-2,TRBD2,-,TRBJ2-1,TGTGCCAGCAGCCCGAGGGGGCCAGCGGGGGGGCGAGCTGAGCAGTTCTTC,CASSPRGPAGGRAEQFF
17,TRBV10-3,-,few,TRBJ2-7,TGTGCCATCAGTGAGTCGAAGGGTGTCGGCGGGATCTACGAGCAGTACTTC,CAISESKGVGGIYEQYF
16,TRBV5-4,TRBD2,-,TRBJ2-2,TGTGCCAGCAGCCCTGAACCGGGACTAGACACCGGGGAGCTGTTTTTT,CASSPEPGLDTGELFF
16,TRBV5-6,TRBD1,-,TRBJ1-5,TGTGCCAGCAGCACAACCGGACAGGGGCGGAATCAGCCCCAGCATTTT,CASSTTGQGRNQPQHF
13,TRBV27,-,-,TRBJ1-5,TGTGCCACCCCCCAGGGGAGAAATCAGCCCCAGCATTTT,CATPQGRNQPQHF
15,TRBV7-2,-,-,TRBJ2-5,TGTGCCAGCAGCTTAGGACAGGTTCCTCAAGAGACCCAGTACTTC,CASSLGQVPQETQYF
18,TRBV7-6,-,-,TRBJ1-4,TGTGCCAGCAGCTTTTTGACAAGGGGCATTGCAACTAATGAAAAACTGTTTTTT,CASSFLTRGIATNEKLFF
15,TRBV6-5,TRBD1,few,TRBJ1-6,TGTGCCAGCAGGCACAGGGGAGGCGGGAATTCACCCCTCCACTTT,CASRHRGGGNSPLHF
16,TRBV21-1,-,-,TRBJ1-5,TGTGCCAGCAGCAAAGTGACAGGGAATAAAGGACAGCCCCAGCATTTT,CASSKVTGNKGQPQHF
16,TRBV6-1,-,-,TRBJ1-5,TGTGCCAGCAGTGGAGAGGCGGGGTTCGAGAATCAGCCCCAGCATTTT,CASSGEAGFENQPQHF
14,TRBV30,-,-,TRBJ1-2,TGTGCCTGGAGCCATCGGGTCTCTAACTATGGCTACACCTTC,CAWSHRVSNYGYTF
14,TRBV7-6,TRBD1,-,TRBJ2-7,TGTGCCAGCAGCTTACAGGGGGAGTCCTACGAGCAGTACTTC,CASSLQGESYEQYF
15,TRBV7-9,TRBD1,-,TRBJ2-1,TGTGCCAGCAGCTCAGGACAGGGCTCCTACAATGAGCAGTTCTTC,CASSSGQGSYNEQFF
12,TRBV28,-,-,TRBJ1-1,TGTGCCAGCAGTTTACAGGGAATGGAAGCTTTCTTT,CASSLQGMEAFF
16,TRBV5-4,TRBD1,-,TRBJ1-2,TGTGCCAGCAGCGTGGGACAGGGGGCGTTTTCGGGAGGCTACACCTTC,CASSVGQGAFSGGYTF
13,TRBV7-7,-,few,TRBJ2-5,TGTGCTAGCAGCTTAGTCGGGTCGGAGACCCAGTACTTC,CASSLVGSETQYF
16,TRBV4-1,TRBD1,-,TRBJ1-2,TGCGCCAGCAGCCAACACACAGGGGAGGCCTTCTATGGCTACACCTTC,CASSQHTGEAFYGYTF
18,TRBV19,TRBD1,-,TRBJ1-5,TGTGCCAGTAGTAGAGGCGGACAGGGAGGGATTCACGGTCAGCCCCAGCATTTT,CASSRGGQGGIHGQPQHF
15,TRBV6-6,-,-,TRBJ1-6,TGTGCCAGCAGTGTGGTGAGCTCCTATAATTCACCCCTCCACTTT,CASSVVSSYNSPLHF
17,TRBV4-1,-,-,TRBJ2-3,TGCGCCAGCAGCCAAGTTAGTAGAGTCCCTAGCACAGATACGCAGTATTTT,CASSQVSRVPSTDTQYF
14,TRBV7-2,-,-,TRBJ2-1,TGTGCCAGCAGCTCGGGGGCTAGCTACGGTGAGCAGTTCTTC,CASSSGASYGEQFF
14,TRBV9,-,-,TRBJ1-6,TGTGCCAGCAGCAATCGACGTGAAGGTTCACCCCTCCACTTT,CASSNRREGSPLHF
16,TRBV23-1,TRBD2,few,TRBJ2-5,TGCGCCAGCAGTCAGGCGGGACTAGCGGACCAAGAGACCCAGTACTTC,CASSQAGLADQETQYF
12,TRBV10-2,-,-,TRBJ2-5,TGCGCCAGCAGTGGAAATGGGGAGACCCAGTACTTC,CASSGNGETQYF